A single TCR beta chain is shown here with its context. The data were taken from a study of blood T cell repertoires in COVID-19. The overall study: PBMCs, B-cell-depleted T cells, or T cells provided the cDNA or gDNA that made up the material.

Germline V gene lookup returns CDR1 MGHRA and CDR2 YSYEKL. Unmatched junction bases numbered 6, after V lost 0 bases and J lost 4 bases. The CDR3 spans 16 residues. Study processing details: The authors estimated nucleated cell counts from reference gene primer amplification. The repertoire was sequenced with immunoSEQ multiplex PCR; TCRdb's copy has only in-frame clones and lacks some. From that table come the V and J calls and clone size; the DNA was used to work out D and trimming. The sample records 65,000 to 95,000 clones, roughly 88% being singletons. This TCR derives from a man between 70 and 80 years old with acute or convalescent COVID-19. The J gene is TRBJ2-1, the V gene TRBV4-1, with 7 bases identical to TRBD1. Material: peripheral blood. Here the CDR3 DNA reads TGCGCCAGCAGCCAAGAAGATGGGACAGCTTACAATGAGCAGTTCTTC. As protein: CASSQEDGTAYNEQFF.